This is a list of T cell receptor beta chains from one sample in a study of T cells in Graves' hyperthyroidism and ophthalmopathy. TCRdb reanalysed the multiplex PCR reads using MiXCR and keeps one entry per CDR3 protein. Of 650,000 to 800,000 distinct CDR3 sequences listed, about 45% were seen once; the top ten hold 6.5% to 9%. Specimen: peripheral blood or thyroid tissue (not recorded which). All receptors come from an adult man with Graves' disease, either hyperthyroidism or ophthalmopathy (not recorded which). CDR3s include the opening cysteine and the closing phenylalanine or tryptophan.

v_call	j_call	cdr3_aa
TRBV7-9	TRBJ1-5	CASSLVGNEQPQHF
TRBV7-9	TRBJ2-7	CASSLRGLEYEQYF
TRBV7-2	TRBJ1-2	CASSFRGPANYGYTF
TRBV11-2	TRBJ2-5	CASSQVLAGEYQETQYF
TRBV10-3	TRBJ2-2	CAISDRGDNTGELFF
TRBV7-2	TRBJ1-1	CASSSFRGTEAFF
TRBV20-1	TRBJ2-7	CSARDRDPYEQYF
TRBV7-9	TRBJ2-2	CASSLALGTGELFF
TRBV7-2	TRBJ2-2	CASSLDLREGDTGELFF
TRBV13	TRBJ2-7	CASSFRTGGNEQYF
TRBV18	TRBJ2-7	CASSPAAGGEQYF
TRBV2	TRBJ1-5	CASSIDREHGQPQHF
TRBV29-1	TRBJ2-7	CSVESAAGGLEEQYF
TRBV5-1	TRBJ2-7	CASSRESQPYEQYF
TRBV7-2	TRBJ2-2	CASSLPGVGELFF
TRBV7-9	TRBJ1-1	CASSLGGVITEAFF
TRBV7-9	TRBJ2-6	CASSLDGVGYSGANVLTF
TRBV2	TRBJ2-5	CASSSGTYQETQYF
TRBV10-3	TRBJ1-5	CAISDTGGNQPQHF
TRBV5-2	TRBJ1-2	CASKGTGYGYTF
TRBV6-5	TRBJ2-7	CASSLTFGTVTYEQYF
TRBV7-2	TRBJ2-2	CASSGRTSAYTGELFF
TRBV6-5	TRBJ2-7	CASNWTSGASSYEQYF
TRBV7-9	TRBJ1-6	CASSLSGQAFYNSPLHF
TRBV20-1	TRBJ1-1	CSAFGTANTEAFF
TRBV6-5	TRBJ1-1	CASSYGGRRAFF
TRBV19	TRBJ2-7	CASSRGGKGEQYF
TRBV7-9	TRBJ2-7	CASSLDTGTRGEQYF
TRBV7-9	TRBJ2-5	CASSQRGAYQETQYF
TRBV12-3/TRBV12-4	TRBJ2-2	CASRRWGKNTGELFF
TRBV7-9	TRBJ2-5	CASNTAGGPQTQYF
TRBV7-9	TRBJ2-7	CASSQASGQSYEQYF
TRBV12-3/TRBV12-4	TRBJ1-2	CASSTRQGNYGYTF